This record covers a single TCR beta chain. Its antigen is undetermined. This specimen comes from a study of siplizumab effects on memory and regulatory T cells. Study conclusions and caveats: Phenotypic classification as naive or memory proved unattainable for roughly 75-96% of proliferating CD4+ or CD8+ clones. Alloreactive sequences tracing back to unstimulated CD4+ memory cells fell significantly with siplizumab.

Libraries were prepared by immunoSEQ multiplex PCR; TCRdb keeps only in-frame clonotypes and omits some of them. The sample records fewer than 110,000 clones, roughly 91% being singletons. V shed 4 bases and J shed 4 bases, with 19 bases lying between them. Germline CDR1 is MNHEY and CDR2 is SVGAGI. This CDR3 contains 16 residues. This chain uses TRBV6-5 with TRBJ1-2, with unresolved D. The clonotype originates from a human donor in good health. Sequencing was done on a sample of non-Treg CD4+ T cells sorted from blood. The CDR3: CASSSAGLTDFYGYTF. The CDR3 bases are TGTGCCAGCAGTTCCGCGGGCCTTACCGACTTCTATGGCTACACCTTC.